A single count supports the clone carrying this TCR beta chain. The CDR3 totals 17 residues. Germline-derived CDR1 and CDR2 are MDHEN and SYDVKM. V shed 7 bases and J 2 bases; nucleotides not matched to a gene: 14. The repertoire was sequenced with immunoSEQ multiplex PCR; TCRdb's copy has only in-frame clones and lacks some. The data show roughly 250,000 clones, 65% to 85% seen once. This record comes from a study of blood T cell repertoires in COVID-19. Study at large: There were acute and convalescent COVID-19 samples, and they came from the United States, Italy and Spain.

This rearrangement joins TRBV28 to TRBJ1-5; 7 bases are shared with TRBD1. This sequence was found in a woman aged 40 to 55 with active or convalescent COVID-19. Material for sequencing was peripheral blood. The CDR3: CASTLTSGGRGNQPQHF. In DNA form, the CDR3 reads TGTGCCAGCACCCTTACCTCAGGGGGTAGAGGCAATCAGCCCCAGCATTTT.